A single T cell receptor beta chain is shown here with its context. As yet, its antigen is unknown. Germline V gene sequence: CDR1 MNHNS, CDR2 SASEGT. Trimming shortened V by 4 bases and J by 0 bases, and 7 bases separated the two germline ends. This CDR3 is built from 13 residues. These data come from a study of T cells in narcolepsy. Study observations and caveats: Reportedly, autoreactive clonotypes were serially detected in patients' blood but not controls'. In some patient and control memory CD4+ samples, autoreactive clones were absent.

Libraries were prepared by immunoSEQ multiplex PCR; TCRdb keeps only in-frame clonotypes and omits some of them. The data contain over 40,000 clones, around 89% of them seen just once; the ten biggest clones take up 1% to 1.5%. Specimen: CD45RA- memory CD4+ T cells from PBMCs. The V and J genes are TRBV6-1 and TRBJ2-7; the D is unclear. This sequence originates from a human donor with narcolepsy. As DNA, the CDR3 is TGTGCCAGCAGTGCGACGATCTCCTACGAGCAGTACTTC. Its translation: CASSATISYEQYF.